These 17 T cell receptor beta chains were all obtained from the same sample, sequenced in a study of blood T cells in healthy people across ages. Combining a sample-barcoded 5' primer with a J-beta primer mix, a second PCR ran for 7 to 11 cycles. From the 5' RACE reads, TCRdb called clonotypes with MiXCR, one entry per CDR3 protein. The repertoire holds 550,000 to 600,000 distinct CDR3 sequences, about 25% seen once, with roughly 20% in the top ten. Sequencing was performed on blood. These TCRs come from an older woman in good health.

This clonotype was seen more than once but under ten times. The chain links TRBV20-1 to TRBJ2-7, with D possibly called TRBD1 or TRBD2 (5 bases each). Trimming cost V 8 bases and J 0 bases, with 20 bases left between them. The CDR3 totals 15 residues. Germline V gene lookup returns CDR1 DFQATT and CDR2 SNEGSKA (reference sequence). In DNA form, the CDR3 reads TGCAGTCTGCTGTCAACCGGGACCAACTCCTACGAGCAGTACTTC. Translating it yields CSLLSTGTNSYEQYF.

CDR3 loop: CASSLSPGSSNQPQHF. Written as DNA, the CDR3 is TGCGCCAGCAGCTTGAGCCCGGGGAGTAGTAATCAGCCCCAGCATTTT. J is TRBJ1-5 and V is TRBV5-1; D remains ambiguous. Germline loops: CDR1 SGHRS, CDR2 YFSETQ. With 1 base removed from V and 4 bases from J, the gap between germline ends came to 15 bases. The CDR3 is made up of 16 amino acids.

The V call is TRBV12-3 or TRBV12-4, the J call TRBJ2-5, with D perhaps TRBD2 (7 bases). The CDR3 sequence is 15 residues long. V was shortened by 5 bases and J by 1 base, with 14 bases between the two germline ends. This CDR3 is CASSPGGGPQETQYF. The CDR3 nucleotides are TGTGCCAGCAGTCCGGGGGGCGGACCCCAAGAGACCCAGTACTTC.

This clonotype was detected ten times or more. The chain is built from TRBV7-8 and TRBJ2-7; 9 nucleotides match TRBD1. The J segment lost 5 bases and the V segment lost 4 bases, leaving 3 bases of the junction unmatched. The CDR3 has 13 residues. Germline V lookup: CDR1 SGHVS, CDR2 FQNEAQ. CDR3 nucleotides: TGTGCCAGCAGCTCGGGACAGGGAAACGAGCAGTACTTC. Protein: CASSSGQGNEQYF.

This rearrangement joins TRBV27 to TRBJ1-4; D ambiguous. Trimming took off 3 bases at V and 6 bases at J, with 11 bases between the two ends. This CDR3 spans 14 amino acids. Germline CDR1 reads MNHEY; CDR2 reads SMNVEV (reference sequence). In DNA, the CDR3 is TGTGCCAGCAGTTTCCGAGACACCTATGAAAAACTGTTTTTT. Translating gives CASSFRDTYEKLFF.

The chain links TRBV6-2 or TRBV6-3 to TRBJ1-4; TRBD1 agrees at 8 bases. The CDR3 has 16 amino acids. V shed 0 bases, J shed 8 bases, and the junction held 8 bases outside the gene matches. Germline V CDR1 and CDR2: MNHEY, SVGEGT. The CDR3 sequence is CASSYSEWTGKEKLFF. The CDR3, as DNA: TGTGCCAGCAGTTACTCGGAGTGGACAGGGAAGGAAAAACTGTTTTTT.

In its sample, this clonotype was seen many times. CDR3 bases: TGTGCCAGCAGTGTTAAACCTCAGAACGAGCAGTACTTC. It is translated as CASSVKPQNEQYF. This rearrangement joins TRBV25-1 to TRBJ2-5; D remains unclear. The better agreement between TRBJ2-7 and the DNA end casts doubt on the J call. Looked up from germline, CDR1 is MGHDK and CDR2 is SYGVNS. The CDR3 contains 13 residues.

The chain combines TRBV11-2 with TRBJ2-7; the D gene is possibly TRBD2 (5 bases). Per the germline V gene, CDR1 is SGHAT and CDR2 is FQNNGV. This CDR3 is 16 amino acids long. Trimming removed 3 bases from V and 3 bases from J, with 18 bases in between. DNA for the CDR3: TGTGCCAGCAGCTTGGACTTGCTAGGACGGCACTACGAGCAGTACTTC. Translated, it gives CASSLDLLGRHYEQYF. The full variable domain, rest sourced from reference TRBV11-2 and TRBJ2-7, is EAGVAQSPRYKIIEKRQSVAFWCNPISGHATLYWYQQILGQGPKLLIQFQNNGVVDDSQLPKDRFSAERLKGVDSTLKIQPAKLEDSAVYLCASSLDLLGRHYEQYFGPGTRLTVT.

The CDR3 nucleotides are TGTGCCAGCAGCTTGGGCGGGGGATTTGGCTATGGCTACACCTTC. Protein product: CASSLGGGFGYGYTF. The chain uses TRBV5-6 and TRBJ1-2; a possible D gene is TRBD1 (5 bases). V was clipped by 0 bases and J by 4 bases, with 13 bases between them. Germline V lookup: CDR1 SGHDT, CDR2 YYEEEE. This CDR3 is built from 15 residues. Complete variable domain (other parts from reference TRBV5-6 and TRBJ1-2): DAGVTQSPTHLIKTRGQQVTLRCSPKSGHDTVSWYQQALGQGPQFIFQYYEEEERQRGNFPDRFSGHQFPNYSSELNVNALLLGDSALYLCASSLGGGFGYGYTFGSGTRLTVV.

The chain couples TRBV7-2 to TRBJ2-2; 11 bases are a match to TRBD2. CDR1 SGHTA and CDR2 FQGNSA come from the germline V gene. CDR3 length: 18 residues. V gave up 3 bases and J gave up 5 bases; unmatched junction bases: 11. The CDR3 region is CASSFSSGTSGGTGELFF. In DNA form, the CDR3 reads TGTGCCAGCAGCTTCTCATCCGGGACTAGCGGAGGGACCGGGGAGCTGTTTTTT.

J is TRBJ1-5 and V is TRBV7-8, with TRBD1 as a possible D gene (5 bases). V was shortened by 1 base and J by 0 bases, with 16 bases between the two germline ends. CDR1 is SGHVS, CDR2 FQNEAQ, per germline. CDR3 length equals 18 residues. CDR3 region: CASSLVVTAPDSNQPQHF. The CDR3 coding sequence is TGTGCCAGCAGCTTAGTAGTGACAGCCCCCGATAGCAATCAGCCCCAGCATTTT.

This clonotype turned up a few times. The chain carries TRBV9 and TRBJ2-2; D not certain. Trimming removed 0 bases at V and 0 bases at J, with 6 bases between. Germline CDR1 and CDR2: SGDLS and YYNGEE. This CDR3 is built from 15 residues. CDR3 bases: TGTGCCAGCAGCGTAGTAGGGCCGAACACCGGGGAGCTGTTTTTT. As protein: CASSVVGPNTGELFF.

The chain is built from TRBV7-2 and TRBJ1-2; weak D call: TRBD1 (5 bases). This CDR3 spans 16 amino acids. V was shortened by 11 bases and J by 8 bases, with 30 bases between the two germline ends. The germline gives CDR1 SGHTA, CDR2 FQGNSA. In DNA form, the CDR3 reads TGTGCCTCGAACAGACAGACCGCACCCTCAGTTAGCGGCTACACCTTC. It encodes CASNRQTAPSVSGYTF. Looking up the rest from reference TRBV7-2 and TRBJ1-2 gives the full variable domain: GAGVSQSPSNKVTEKGKDVELRCDPISGHTALYWYRQSLGQGLEFLIYFQGNSAPDKSGLPSDRFSAERTGGSVSTLTIQRTQQEDSAVYLCASNRQTAPSVSGYTFGSGTRLTVV.

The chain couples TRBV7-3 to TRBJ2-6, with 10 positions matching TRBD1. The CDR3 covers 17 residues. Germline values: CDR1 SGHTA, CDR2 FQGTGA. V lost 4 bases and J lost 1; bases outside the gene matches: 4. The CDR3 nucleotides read TGTGCCAGCAGCTACGGACAGGGGGAGTCTGGGGCCAACGTCCTGACTTTC. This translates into CASSYGQGESGANVLTF.

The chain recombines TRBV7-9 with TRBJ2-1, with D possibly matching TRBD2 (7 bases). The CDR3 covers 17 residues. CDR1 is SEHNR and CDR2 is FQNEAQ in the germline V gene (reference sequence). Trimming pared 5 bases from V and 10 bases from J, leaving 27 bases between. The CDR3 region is CASSPRPRGGDWREQFF. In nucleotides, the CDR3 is TGTGCCAGCAGCCCTAGACCGAGAGGGGGGGACTGGAGGGAGCAGTTCTTC.

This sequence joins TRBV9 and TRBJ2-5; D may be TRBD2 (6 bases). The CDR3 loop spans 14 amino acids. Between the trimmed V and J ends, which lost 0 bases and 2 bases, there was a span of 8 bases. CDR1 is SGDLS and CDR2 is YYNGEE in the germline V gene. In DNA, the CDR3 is TGTGCCAGCAGCGTAGGGGGGGAGCAAGAGACCCAGTACTTC. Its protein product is CASSVGGEQETQYF.

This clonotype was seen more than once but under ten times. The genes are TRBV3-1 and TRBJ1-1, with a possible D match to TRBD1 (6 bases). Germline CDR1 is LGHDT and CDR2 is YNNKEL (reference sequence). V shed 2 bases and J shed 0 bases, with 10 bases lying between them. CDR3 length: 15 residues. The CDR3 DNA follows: TGTGCCAGCAGCCAAACCGGGACATTGAACACTGAAGCTTTCTTT. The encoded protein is CASSQTGTLNTEAFF.